The T cell receptor beta chain described here comes from a study of blood T cell repertoires in COVID-19. Study-wide background: The origin of the acute and convalescent COVID-19 samples was the United States, Italy and Spain. The analysed material was cDNA or gDNA that came from T cells, B-cell-depleted T cells, or PBMCs.

Original handling: Reference gene primers were amplified, and this amplification served to estimate nucleated cell counts. Profiling relied on immunoSEQ multiplex PCR, and the TCRdb table lists in-frame clones only, not all of them. Clone size and the V and J calls come from that table; the DNA yielded D and trimming. Here the sample spans about 190,000 clones, roughly nine tenths being singletons. The CDR3 is 15 residues long. Germline loops: CDR1 SGHRS, CDR2 YFSETQ. The junction had 8 bases not matched to a gene; V was cut back by 5 bases and J by 5 bases. The chain employs TRBV5-1 and TRBJ1-4; TRBD1 aligns across 8 bases. The sample comprised peripheral blood. This clonotype originated in a man between 65 and 85 years old with active or convalescent COVID-19. The CDR3 region is CASSSGTGKNEKLFF. The CDR3 nucleotides are TGCGCCAGCAGTTCGGGGACAGGCAAAAATGAAAAACTGTTTTTT. The entire variable domain, with the rest obtained from reference TRBV5-1 and TRBJ1-4, is as follows: KAGVTQTPRYLIKTRGQQVTLSCSPISGHRSVSWYQQTPGQGLQFLFEYFSETQRNKGNFPGRFSGRQFSNSRSEMNVSTLELGDSALYLCASSSGTGKNEKLFFGSGTQLSVL.